These T cell receptor beta chains were read from a single sample in a study of graft-versus-host responses after intestinal transplantation. Clones were sequenced by immunoSEQ multiplex PCR, and TCRdb holds only the in-frame ones, with some missing. The sample has tens of thousands of clones, approximately 96% seen once. The sequencing here drew on PBMCs, taken 16 days after intestinal transplant. Source of these receptors: a human patient who received an intestinal transplant, so some T cells may come from the graft donor. The CDR3 runs from the conserved cysteine through the conserved F or W. D genes are given only for firm matches. Size is stated for part of the rows, as once, few or many counts, or as a class when the clone is expanded.

TRBV11-2	TRBJ2-1	-	16	TRBD2	TGTGCCAGCAGCTTAACGGGGACTACTTTGGGAGATGAGCAGTTCTTC	CASSLTGTTLGDEQFF
TRBV4-3	TRBJ2-6	-	17	-	TGCGCCAGCAGCCAAGGGCCGAGGGGTGGAGGGGCCAACGTCCTGACTTTC	CASSQGPRGGGANVLTF
TRBV6-5	TRBJ2-1	-	12	TRBD1	TGTGCCAGCAGAATCGACAGGGGGGTGCAGTTCTTC	CASRIDRGVQFF
TRBV7-9	TRBJ2-7	-	16	TRBD2	TGTGCCAGCAGCTTCGGGACTAGCGGGAGCCCTTACGAGCAGTACTTC	CASSFGTSGSPYEQYF
TRBV4-2	TRBJ2-4	-	17	-	TGTGCCAGCAGCCAAGAGGTTAAAGGTTTGTCGGGGGACATTCAGTACTTC	CASSQEVKGLSGDIQYF
TRBV19	TRBJ2-1	-	16	TRBD2	TGTGCCAGTACCCCGGGGCCTAGCGGGAGTGTCAGCGAGCAGTTCTTC	CASTPGPSGSVSEQFF
TRBV19	TRBJ2-7	-	15	-	TGTGCCAGCGCTCCTTCCCGACAGCACAGGGACGAGCAGTACTTC	CASAPSRQHRDEQYF
TRBV9	TRBJ1-2	-	13	-	TGTGCCAGCAGCTCCGGGACGGATAATGGCTACACCTTC	CASSSGTDNGYTF
TRBV5-6	TRBJ2-1	-	17	TRBD1	TGTGCCAGCAGCCGTTCTCCCGGGACAGGGACCTACAATGAGCAGTTCTTC	CASSRSPGTGTYNEQFF
TRBV7-9	TRBJ2-3	-	15	-	TGTGCCAGCAGCTTGAAGACTAGTCGCACAGATACGCAGTATTTT	CASSLKTSRTDTQYF
TRBV30	TRBJ1-2	-	10	-	TGTGCCTGGGGTACGGATGGCTACACCTTC	CAWGTDGYTF
TRBV15	TRBJ1-3	-	17	TRBD1	TGTGCCACCAGCAGAGACTATGGGACAGTCTCTGGAAACACCATATATTTT	CATSRDYGTVSGNTIYF
TRBV29-1	TRBJ2-5	-	15	TRBD2	TGCAGCGTTGAAGGTCTAGCGGGAGGCAGCGAGACCCAGTACTTC	CSVEGLAGGSETQYF
TRBV5-4	TRBJ2-3	-	16	TRBD2	TGTGCCAGCAGCTTGGGGCGGCGGGAGGCCACAGATACGCAGTATTTT	CASSLGRREATDTQYF
TRBV6-5	TRBJ2-7	-	15	-	TGTGCCAGCACATACCCCCCCCCGGGGATCGGCGAGCAGTACTTC	CASTYPPPGIGEQYF
TRBV21-1	TRBJ2-5	-	15	-	TGTGCCAGCAGCATCGGGACTAGCGGGAAAGAGACCCAGTACTTC	CASSIGTSGKETQYF
TRBV5-8	TRBJ2-1	-	11	-	TGTGCCAGCAGCCGTCATCTTGGGCAGTTCTTC	CASSRHLGQFF
TRBV19	TRBJ2-3	-	12	-	TGTGCCACTGCACCCGGCACAGATACGCAGTATTTT	CATAPGTDTQYF
TRBV30	TRBJ1-4	-	10	-	TGTGCCTGGAGTCGGGAAAAACTGTTTTTT	CAWSREKLFF
TRBV5-6	TRBJ2-7	-	14	-	TGTGCCAGCAGCCTGGGAAGCAGGGCCTACGAGCAGTACTTC	CASSLGSRAYEQYF
TRBV11-2	TRBJ2-1	-	17	-	TGTGCCAGCAGATCAAGTTTGGGTCGGAGGTGGTCCAATGAGCAGTTCTTC	CASRSSLGRRWSNEQFF
TRBV7-9	TRBJ2-7	once	14	-	TGTGCCAGCAGCGGGCCAGCGGGTGATGACGAGCAGTACTTC	CASSGPAGDDEQYF
TRBV25-1	TRBJ2-1	-	16	TRBD2	TGTGCCAGCCGGGGGTCTAGCGGGAGCTCCTACAATGAGCAGTTCTTC	CASRGSSGSSYNEQFF
TRBV27	TRBJ1-1	-	14	TRBD1	TGTGCCAGCTCCCCCGACAGGGTTTGGACTGAAGCTTTCTTT	CASSPDRVWTEAFF
TRBV7-2	TRBJ2-1	-	11	-	TGTGCCAGCATCCTCGGCCATGAGCAGTTCTTC	CASILGHEQFF
TRBV9	TRBJ1-3	-	18	TRBD1	TGTGCCAGCAGCCCAGGACAGGCGCCCGGGGGTGACGGAAACACCATATATTTT	CASSPGQAPGGDGNTIYF
TRBV7-3	TRBJ2-2	-	13	-	TGTGCCAGCAGCGCCTACAGTGCCGGGGAGCTGTTTTTT	CASSAYSAGELFF
TRBV18	TRBJ2-7	-	12	-	TGTGCCAGCTCACTCATCAGCTCCGAGCAGTACTTC	CASSLISSEQYF
TRBV19	TRBJ1-2	-	12	TRBD1	TGTGCCAGTACCTCGGACAGGGTTGGCTACACCTTC	CASTSDRVGYTF
TRBV13	TRBJ2-1	-	13	TRBD1	TGTGCCAGCAGCTCCGGACAGGGTTATGAGCAGTTCTTC	CASSSGQGYEQFF
TRBV9	TRBJ1-1	-	13	TRBD1	TGTGCCAGCAGCCTACAGGGGCGGACTGAAGCTTTCTTT	CASSLQGRTEAFF
TRBV9	TRBJ1-2	-	15	-	TGTGCCAGCAGCGTTGCGGGGCAGGGAAGCTATGGCTACACCTTC	CASSVAGQGSYGYTF
TRBV2	TRBJ2-3	-	13	-	TGTGCCAGCGAGAGATTGGGCACAGATACGCAGTATTTT	CASERLGTDTQYF
TRBV19	TRBJ2-7	-	17	TRBD1	TGTGCCAGTAGTATAGGTGGGACAGGGGCCTTCTCCTACGAGCAGTACTTC	CASSIGGTGAFSYEQYF
TRBV7-9	TRBJ1-6	-	14	-	TGTGCCAGGATAGGCGACAGCCCGAATTCACCCCTCCACTTT	CARIGDSPNSPLHF